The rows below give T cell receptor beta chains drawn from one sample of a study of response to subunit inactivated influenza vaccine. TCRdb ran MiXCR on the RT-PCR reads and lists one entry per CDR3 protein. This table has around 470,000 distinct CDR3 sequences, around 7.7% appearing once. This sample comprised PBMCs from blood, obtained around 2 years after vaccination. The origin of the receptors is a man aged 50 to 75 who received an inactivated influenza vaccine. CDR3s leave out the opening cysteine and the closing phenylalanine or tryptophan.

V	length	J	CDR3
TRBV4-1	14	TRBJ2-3	ASSQFWDGSTDTQY
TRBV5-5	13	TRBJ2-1	ASSFGPSSYNEQF
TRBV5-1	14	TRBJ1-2	ASSTGTGDNNYGYT
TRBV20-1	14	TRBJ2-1	SARPTTSGSYNEQF
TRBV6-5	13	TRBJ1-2	ASSYSAGQAYGYT
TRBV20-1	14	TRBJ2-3	SALSRDRASTDTQY
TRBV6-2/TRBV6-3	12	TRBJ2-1	ASGRAGSYNEQF
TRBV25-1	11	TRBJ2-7	ASSDTGRYEQY
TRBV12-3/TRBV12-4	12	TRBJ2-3	ASSVAGVGDTQY
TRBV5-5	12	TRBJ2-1	ASSTGLAGHEQF